Shown below are 22 T cell receptor beta chains from a single sample sequenced in a study of shared T cell receptors in the human thymus. Assay used: immunoSEQ multiplex PCR; TCRdb lists only in-frame clones, some missing. The sample holds about 500,000 clones, approximately 80% seen once. These data were also filed under a second study, of human thymus T cells.

Sequenced input: thymocytes. The receptors were gathered from a boy less than two years old with a congenital heart defect.

This rearrangement joins TRBV5-1 to TRBJ2-1, with D tentatively TRBD2 (8 bases). Per the germline V gene, CDR1 is SGHRS and CDR2 is YFSETQ. The CDR3 runs to 16 residues. The V end was cut by 4 bases, the J end by 1 base, with 15 bases between. CDR3 protein: CASSPGGTRSYNEQFF. CDR3 bases: TGCGCCAGCAGCCCAGGGGGGACTAGGTCCTACAATGAGCAGTTCTTC.

This clone showed up just a few times. This sequence joins TRBV4-1 and TRBJ2-1; 13 bases are shared with TRBD2. V shed 0 bases, J shed 0 bases, and the junction held 5 bases outside the gene matches. The CDR3 sequence is 19 residues long. Germline loops: CDR1 MGHRA, CDR2 YSYEKL. The CDR3 DNA reads TGCGCCAGCAGCCAAGAAGTACTAGCGGGAGGGCCCTCCTACAATGAGCAGTTCTTC. Translation: CASSQEVLAGGPSYNEQFF.

This clone has more than one count but fewer than ten. The chain has TRBV25-1 and TRBJ2-1; the D gene is possibly TRBD2 (6 bases). Germline CDR1 MGHDK, CDR2 SYGVNS. The CDR3 runs to 17 residues. V was clipped by 3 bases and J by 9 bases, with 24 bases between them. CDR3 nucleotides: TGTGCCAGCAGTGACCTCACTCGACATCGGCGGGATACTGAGCAGTTCTTC. Protein product: CASSDLTRHRRDTEQFF.

This clone was counted a single time. This rearrangement joins TRBV6-5 to TRBJ1-3; D may be TRBD1 (5 bases). This CDR3 contains 13 residues. V was cut by 7 bases and J by 0 bases, with 7 bases left in between. Germline CDR1 is MNHEY and CDR2 is SVGAGI. The CDR3 region is CASTQGSGNTIYF. CDR3 nucleotide sequence: TGTGCCAGCACCCAGGGCTCTGGAAACACCATATATTTT.

This clone was counted a few times. This chain connects TRBV27 to TRBJ2-7, with 10 positions matching TRBD2. The V gene's germline CDR1 is MNHEY and CDR2 SMNVEV (reference sequence). The CDR3 consists of 15 residues. With 2 bases clipped from V and 1 base from J, the junction kept 2 bases outside the gene matches. The CDR3 sequence: CASSLKREGSYEQYF. DNA of the CDR3: TGTGCCAGCAGTTTAAAGCGGGAGGGGTCCTACGAGCAGTACTTC.

The DNA of the CDR3 is TGCGCCAGCAGCTCAGGGGTACTCGACAGTTCCTACGAGCAGTACTTC. It yields the protein CASSSGVLDSSYEQYF. The V call is TRBV4-3, the J call TRBJ2-7, with D tentatively TRBD1 (6 bases). The germline CDR1 and CDR2 sequences are LGHNA and YSLEER. Trimming cost V 5 bases and J 1 base, with 18 bases left between them. The CDR3 has 16 amino acids.

The chain is built from TRBV5-1 and TRBJ2-2; 10 bases are shared with TRBD2. The V segment lost 0 bases and the J segment 6 bases; nucleotides outside the gene matches: 8. CDR1 SGHRS and CDR2 YFSETQ come from the germline V gene. The CDR3 has 17 amino acids. CDR3 residues: CASSLAPSGSPPGELFF. CDR3 DNA: TGCGCCAGCAGCTTGGCGCCTAGCGGGAGCCCCCCCGGGGAGCTGTTTTTT. The full variable domain, its missing parts supplied by reference TRBV5-1 and TRBJ2-2, is KAGVTQTPRYLIKTRGQQVTLSCSPISGHRSVSWYQQTPGQGLQFLFEYFSETQRNKGNFPGRFSGRQFSNSRSEMNVSTLELGDSALYLCASSLAPSGSPPGELFFGEGSRLTVL.

The CDR3 nucleotides read TGTGCTAGTGGTTTGCTCCCTCACCGGGGCTACACCTTC. It is translated as CASGLLPHRGYTF. This chain connects TRBV12-5 to TRBJ1-2, with D unclear. The germline V gene encodes CDR1 LGHNT and CDR2 FRNRAP. Trimming took off 2 bases at V and 8 bases at J, with 12 bases between the two ends. This CDR3 has 13 amino acids.

The chain uses TRBV20-1 and TRBJ1-1; no clear D. The germline V gene has CDR1 DFQATT and CDR2 SNEGSKA (reference sequence). V dropped 4 bases and J dropped 5 bases, with 8 bases sitting between them. The CDR3 is 11 residues long. CDR3 sequence (DNA): TGCAGTGCTAAGGCGGCGACTGAAGCTTTCTTT. Its translation is CSAKAATEAFF.

This clone was recorded once. The CDR3 nucleotides are TGCGCCAGCAGCTACCGGACTAGCGGGAGCGTATCCTACGAGCAGTACTTC. It encodes CASSYRTSGSVSYEQYF. The chain joins TRBV5-1 to TRBJ2-7; 13 bases align to TRBD2. J was trimmed by 1 base and V by 3 bases; bases with no gene match: 7. The germline CDR1 and CDR2 sequences are SGHRS and YFSETQ. There are 17 residues in the CDR3.

This clone occurred a few times. The chain carries TRBV28 and TRBJ2-7; D not certain. Germline V gene lookup returns CDR1 MDHEN and CDR2 SYDVKM. The V end was cut by 3 bases, the J end by 5 bases, with 11 bases between. The CDR3 contains 13 residues. CDR3 sequence: CASSFSGRDEQYF. The DNA for the CDR3 is TGTGCCAGCAGTTTCTCCGGTCGCGACGAGCAGTACTTC.

To note about this clone: The junction differs from germline at one of its ends, possibly a read error. This rearrangement joins TRBV27 to TRBJ2-7, with 9 bases aligning to TRBD1. This CDR3 comprises 13 residues. Germline lookup yields CDR1 MNHEY and CDR2 SMNVEV (reference sequence). In DNA, the CDR3 is TGTGCCATCTCGGGACAGGGCTCCCACGAGCAGTACTTC. Translating gives CAISGQGSHEQYF.

The chain employs TRBV18 and TRBJ2-7; D possibly corresponds to TRBD2 (5 bases). This CDR3 is built from 13 residues. V shed 3 bases and J shed 7 bases, with 13 bases lying between them. The germline V gene encodes CDR1 KGHSH and CDR2 LQKENI. CDR3 region: CASSPGRGVEQYF. DNA of the CDR3: TGTGCCAGCTCACCCGGTCGGGGAGTGGAGCAGTACTTC. The whole variable domain, filled in from reference TRBV18 and TRBJ2-7, reads NAGVMQNPRHLVRRRGQEARLRCSPMKGHSHVYWYRQLPEEGLKFMVYLQKENIIDESGMPKERFSAEFPKEGPSILRIQQVVRGDSAAYFCASSPGRGVEQYFGPGTRLTVT.

The rearrangement uses TRBV25-1 and TRBJ2-7; 7 positions match TRBD1. The CDR3 has 15 residues. V lost 4 bases to trimming and J lost 3 bases; unmatched junction nucleotides: 9. Germline V gene data show CDR1 as MGHDK and CDR2 as SYGVNS. The CDR3 nucleotides read TGTGCCAGCAGTGCCCAGGGGGACCCCCTCTACGAGCAGTACTTC. As protein: CASSAQGDPLYEQYF.

The rearrangement uses TRBV25-1 and TRBJ2-7; TRBD1 aligns across 7 bases. Germline lookup yields CDR1 MGHDK and CDR2 SYGVNS. The ends lost 6 bases at V and 2 bases at J; junction bases unmatched: 7. CDR3 size: 14 residues. The CDR3 nucleotides read TGTGCCAGCAGGGAGGACAGGTACCCCTACGAGCAGTACTTC. This encodes CASREDRYPYEQYF.

This sequence joins TRBV6-5 and TRBJ2-7, with TRBD2 matching 7 bases. This CDR3 region has 15 residues. Germline trimming cut 0 bases from V and 3 bases from J; bases unmatched to any gene: 5. The V gene's germline CDR1 is MNHEY and CDR2 SVGAGI. In DNA, the CDR3 is TGTGCCAGCAGTTACTCTCTAGCGGAGCGCTACGAGCAGTACTTC. This codes for CASSYSLAERYEQYF.

This clone showed up just once. The chain carries TRBV25-1 and TRBJ2-7; 8 nucleotides align to TRBD2. The CDR3 contains 17 residues. Germline V gene data show CDR1 as MGHDK and CDR2 as SYGVNS. Germline trimming cut 4 bases from V and 4 bases from J; bases unmatched to any gene: 15. The CDR3 DNA sequence: TGTGCCAGCAGTGGACGCTCCGTGGGACTAGTCGGGTACGAGCAGTACTTC. Amino acids: CASSGRSVGLVGYEQYF.

The chain carries TRBV9 and TRBJ2-7, with TRBD2 matching 10 bases. The germline V gene encodes CDR1 SGDLS and CDR2 YYNGEE. The CDR3 is 15 amino acids. With 0 bases clipped from V and 2 bases from J, the junction kept 2 bases outside the gene matches. CDR3 sequence reads: CASSVASGRPYEQYF. In DNA, the CDR3 is TGTGCCAGCAGCGTAGCTAGCGGGAGACCCTACGAGCAGTACTTC.

This chain connects TRBV4-2 to TRBJ1-1, with 7 bases matching TRBD1. V was pared by 4 bases and J by 5 bases, with 19 bases of the junction left unmatched. This CDR3 region has 18 residues. Germline lookup yields CDR1 LGHNA and CDR2 YNFKEQ. The CDR3 DNA reads as TGTGCCAGCAGCCGAACAGGGGCGGCAGGTAAGATTAATACTGAAGCTTTCTTT. This sequence encodes CASSRTGAAGKINTEAFF.

A single count supports this clone. V gene TRBV29-1 combines with J gene TRBJ2-1; 9 nucleotides agree with TRBD1. Germline V gene sequence: CDR1 SQVTM, CDR2 ANQGSEA. The V gene end was trimmed by 7 bases and the J gene end by 5 bases; junction bases not matched to a gene: 12. The CDR3 is 15 residues long. CDR3 amino acids: CSGSSPGQGDNEQFF. CDR3 nucleotide sequence: TGCAGCGGCAGTTCTCCGGGACAGGGAGACAATGAGCAGTTCTTC.

V gene TRBV12-5 combines with J gene TRBJ2-2; 7 positions agree with TRBD1. The ends lost 2 bases at V and 4 bases at J; junction bases unmatched: 10. This CDR3 region has 17 residues. The germline CDR1 and CDR2 sequences are LGHNT and FRNRAP. The CDR3 reads CASGLSTGDPSTGELFF. The CDR3, as DNA: TGTGCTAGTGGTTTGAGCACAGGGGACCCGAGCACCGGGGAGCTGTTTTTT.

The V and J genes are TRBV6-6 and TRBJ2-2; a possible D gene is TRBD2 (6 bases). Deletions cut 6 bases from V and 2 bases from J, with 10 bases between. The CDR3 has 14 amino acids. Germline-derived CDR1 and CDR2 are MNHNY and SVGAGI (reference sequence). The DNA for the CDR3 is TGTGCCAGCAGAGGCGGGAACAACACCGGGGAGCTGTTTTTT. It specifies CASRGGNNTGELFF.